This is a list of T cell receptor beta chains from one sample in a study of siplizumab effects on memory and regulatory T cells. TCRdb's table, derived via immunoSEQ multiplex PCR, lists solely in-frame clones and lacks some. Among 6,000 to 8,500 clones listed, roughly 35% were seen once. The antigens for these receptors are not known. The specimen sequenced was CFSE-low (dividing) CD8+ T cells sorted from an allogeneic mixed lymphocyte reaction. Source of these receptors: a human donor in good health; the cells came from an allogeneic mixed lymphocyte reaction. CDR3s include the opening cysteine and the closing phenylalanine or tryptophan. A D gene is named only where the DNA matches it firmly. The listing skips clone size in some rows; elsewhere it reads once, few, many or a size class.

abundance: NA; len: 12; j_gene: TRBJ2-7; d_gene: NA; v_gene: TRBV7-7; CDR3aa: CASSQAAGEQYF; CDR3nt: TGTGCCAGCAGCCAGGCTGCGGGGGAGCAGTACTTC
abundance: medium-sized; len: 15; j_gene: TRBJ2-7; d_gene: TRBD2; v_gene: TRBV10-1; CDR3aa: CASSSSGTRADEQYF; CDR3nt: TGCGCCAGCAGTAGCTCCGGGACTAGGGCCGACGAGCAGTACTTC
abundance: medium-sized; len: 15; j_gene: TRBJ1-1; d_gene: NA; v_gene: TRBV25-1; CDR3aa: CASSRDFGVMVEAFF; CDR3nt: TGTGCCAGCAGTCGGGACTTCGGAGTTATGGTTGAAGCTTTCTTT
abundance: medium-sized; len: 12; j_gene: TRBJ2-1; d_gene: TRBD2; v_gene: TRBV4-1; CDR3aa: CASSYAGVEQFF; CDR3nt: TGCGCCAGCAGTTACGCGGGAGTTGAGCAGTTCTTC
abundance: few; len: 15; j_gene: TRBJ2-7; d_gene: TRBD1; v_gene: TRBV4-3; CDR3aa: CASSPGQGFSYEQYF; CDR3nt: TGCGCCAGCAGCCCGGGACAGGGTTTTTCCTACGAGCAGTACTTC
abundance: NA; len: 14; j_gene: TRBJ1-4; d_gene: NA; v_gene: TRBV2; CDR3aa: CASRPPGRAGKLFF; CDR3nt: TGTGCCAGCAGGCCCCCAGGGAGGGCGGGAAAACTGTTTTTT
abundance: once; len: 14; j_gene: TRBJ2-1; d_gene: NA; v_gene: TRBV27; CDR3aa: CASSFQLAYNEQFF; CDR3nt: TGTGCCAGCAGTTTCCAACTGGCCTACAATGAGCAGTTCTTC
abundance: NA; len: 11; j_gene: TRBJ1-2; d_gene: NA; v_gene: TRBV20-1; CDR3aa: CSARGPVGYTF; CDR3nt: TGCAGTGCTAGGGGCCCCGTTGGCTACACCTTC
abundance: NA; len: 16; j_gene: TRBJ2-1; d_gene: TRBD1; v_gene: TRBV4-2; CDR3aa: CASSGGRDRGLNEQFF; CDR3nt: TGTGCCAGCAGCGGGGGGAGGGACAGGGGATTAAATGAGCAGTTCTTC
abundance: NA; len: 14; j_gene: TRBJ1-5; d_gene: NA; v_gene: TRBV7-3; CDR3aa: CASSLGFRNQPQHF; CDR3nt: TGTGCCAGCAGCTTAGGGTTTCGCAATCAGCCCCAGCATTTT
abundance: NA; len: 13; j_gene: TRBJ2-1; d_gene: NA; v_gene: TRBV6-5; CDR3aa: CASSLEVYNEQFF; CDR3nt: TGTGCCAGCAGTTTAGAGGTTTACAATGAGCAGTTCTTC
abundance: medium-sized; len: 15; j_gene: TRBJ1-6; d_gene: NA; v_gene: TRBV19; CDR3aa: CASSIGGQGNSPLHF; CDR3nt: TGTGCCAGTAGTATTGGGGGCCAGGGTAATTCACCCCTCCACTTT
abundance: NA; len: 14; j_gene: TRBJ1-5; d_gene: NA; v_gene: TRBV6-5; CDR3aa: CASSYARGNQPQHF; CDR3nt: TGTGCCAGCAGTTACGCCAGGGGTAATCAGCCCCAGCATTTT
abundance: few; len: 13; j_gene: TRBJ2-1; d_gene: TRBD2; v_gene: TRBV7-3; CDR3aa: CASSLLAGDEQFF; CDR3nt: TGTGCCAGCAGCTTACTAGCGGGAGACGAGCAGTTCTTC
abundance: NA; len: 13; j_gene: TRBJ2-7; d_gene: TRBD1; v_gene: TRBV6-5; CDR3aa: CASSYIGGGEQYF; CDR3nt: TGTGCCAGCAGTTACATAGGGGGCGGGGAGCAGTACTTC